This TCR beta chain was retrieved from a study of T-cell reconstitution after alpha-beta-depleted transplantation in children. Study-wide points: Surviving thymic progenitors and recipient T cells were the source of high TCRbeta diversity at day 60 in some patients. T-cell counts and diversity at one year following transplant were attributed mainly to newly produced T cells.

A remark on this clonotype: Its antigen remains unknown. Being one base from a much bigger clone, this may be a read error.

As it was prepared, the TCRbeta library received unique molecular identifiers. MiXCR was run by TCRdb on the PCR reads, yielding one entry per CDR3 protein. The sample contains roughly 200,000 distinct CDR3 sequences, approximately 10% of which appear only once. Trimming left V 0 bases short and J 6 bases short, with 6 bases between. Germline V CDR1 and CDR2: LGHNA, YNFKEQ. The CDR3 extends over 12 amino acids. This chain uses TRBV4-2 with TRBJ2-7; D is undetermined. The sequences come from PBMCs, collected before TCRalphabeta/CD19-depleted stem cell transplant. The clonotype was recovered from a child less than two years old with acute myeloid leukemia, due to receive a stem cell transplant. CDR3 in DNA: TGTGCCAGCAGCCAAGAAAGTGGCGAGCAGTACTTC. The encoded protein is CASSQESGEQYF.